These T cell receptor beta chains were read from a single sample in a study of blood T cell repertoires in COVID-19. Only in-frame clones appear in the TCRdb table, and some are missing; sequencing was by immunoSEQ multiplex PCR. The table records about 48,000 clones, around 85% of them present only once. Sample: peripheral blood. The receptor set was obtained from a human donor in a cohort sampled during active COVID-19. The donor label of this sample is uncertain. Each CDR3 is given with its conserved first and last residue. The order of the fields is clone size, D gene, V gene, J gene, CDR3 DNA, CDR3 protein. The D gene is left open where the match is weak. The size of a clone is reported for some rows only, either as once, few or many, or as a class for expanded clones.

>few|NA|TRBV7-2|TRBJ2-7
TGTGCCAGCAGCTTATACTATCGCGAGCAGTACTTC
CASSLYYREQYF
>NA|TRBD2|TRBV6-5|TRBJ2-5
TGTGCCAGCAGTCCGGGGGGTTTCCAAGAGACCCAGTACTTC
CASSPGGFQETQYF
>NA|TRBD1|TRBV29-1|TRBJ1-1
TGCAGCGTGGCCGACAGGGGCGCAAGTTCAGCTTTCTTT
CSVADRGASSAFF
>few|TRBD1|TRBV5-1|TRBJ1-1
TGCGCCAGCAGCACCTCGACAGGGAGTTCGACTGAAGCTTTCTTT
CASSTSTGSSTEAFF
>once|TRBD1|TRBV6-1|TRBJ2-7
TGTGCCAGCAGAGAAGAACAGGGGTCCTACGAGCAGTACTTC
CASREEQGSYEQYF
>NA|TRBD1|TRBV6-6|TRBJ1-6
TGTGCCAGCAGTTTATCTACCGGGACAGGGGCTTCACCCCTCCACTTT
CASSLSTGTGASPLHF
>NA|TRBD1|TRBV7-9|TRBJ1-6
TGTGCCAGCAGCTTAGGGGGCAGGGGGAATTCACCCCTCCACTTT
CASSLGGRGNSPLHF
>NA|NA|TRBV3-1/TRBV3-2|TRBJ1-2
TGTGCCAGCAGCCACCAGGGGTGGAATAACTATGGCTACACCTTC
CASSHQGWNNYGYTF
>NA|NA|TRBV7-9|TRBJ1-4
TGTGCCAGCAGCTTAGGATTGGCAGATGAAAAACTGTTTTTT
CASSLGLADEKLFF
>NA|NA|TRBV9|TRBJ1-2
TGTGCCAGCAGCGTAGTGGCAGGGGCCCGAGCTAACTATGGCTACACCTTC
CASSVVAGARANYGYTF
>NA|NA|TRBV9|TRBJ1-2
TGTGCCAGCAGCGTCGACCTAACGGGAGGTTCTGGCTACACCTTC
CASSVDLTGGSGYTF
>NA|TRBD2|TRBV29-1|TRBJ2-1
TGCAGCGTCCCCCCTCGGGGCGGGGGGGCCGTGTACAATGAGCAGTTCTTC
CSVPPRGGGAVYNEQFF
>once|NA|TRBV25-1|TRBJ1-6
TGTGCCAGCAGTGAAGACACGGGGGTGGGATATTCACCCCTCCACTTT
CASSEDTGVGYSPLHF
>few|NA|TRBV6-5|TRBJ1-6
TGTGCCAGCAGTTACTCCCTGGGAGGGGAGAATTCACCCCTCCACTTT
CASSYSLGGENSPLHF
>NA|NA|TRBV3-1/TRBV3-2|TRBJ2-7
TGTGCCAGCAGCCAAAGACAGGACTACGAGCAGTACTTC
CASSQRQDYEQYF
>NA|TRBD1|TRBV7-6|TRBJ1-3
TGTGCCAGCAGCTTAGAGGGAGTGACAGGGAACACCATATATTTT
CASSLEGVTGNTIYF
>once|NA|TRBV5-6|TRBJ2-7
TGTGCCAGCAGCTTTAACGAGAACGAGCAGTACTTC
CASSFNENEQYF
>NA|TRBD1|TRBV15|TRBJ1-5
TGTGCCACCAGCACTAGTCAGGGGGCCGGGCAGCCCCAGCATTTT
CATSTSQGAGQPQHF
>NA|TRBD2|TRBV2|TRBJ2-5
TGTGCCATCCGCGGGGGAGAGACCCAGTACTTC
CAIRGGETQYF
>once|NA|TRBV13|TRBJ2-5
TGTGCCAGCAGCTCACTGTACCAAGAGACCCAGTACTTC
CASSSLYQETQYF
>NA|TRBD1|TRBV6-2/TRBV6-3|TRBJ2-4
TGTGCCAGCAGTTACTCCTTCGGGACAGAAGAAGCCAAAAACATTCAGTACTTC
CASSYSFGTEEAKNIQYF
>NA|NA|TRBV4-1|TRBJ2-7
TGCGCCAGCAGCCTACGGGTAGCCGGGGGTTTGGGTGAGCAGTACTTC
CASSLRVAGGLGEQYF
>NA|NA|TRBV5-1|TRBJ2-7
TGCGCCAGCAGCTCACAGGAATCTACTTACGAGCAGTACTTC
CASSSQESTYEQYF
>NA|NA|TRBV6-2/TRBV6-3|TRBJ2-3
TGTGCCAGCAGTGACGGGCCTGGGAGGGATACGCAGTATTTT
CASSDGPGRDTQYF
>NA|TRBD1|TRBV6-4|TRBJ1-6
TGTGCCAGCAGTGACGGACAGGGAAATAATTCACCCCTCCACTTT
CASSDGQGNNSPLHF
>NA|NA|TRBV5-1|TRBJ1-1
TGCGCCAGCAGCTTGTCCCCGGCAGGGGAGGGTGAAGCTTTCTTT
CASSLSPAGEGEAFF